One sample yielded the 11 T cell receptor beta chains listed below, sequenced in a study of T-cell reconstitution after alpha-beta-depleted transplantation in children. Construction of the TCRbeta library involved unique molecular identifiers. TCRdb reanalysed the PCR reads using MiXCR and keeps one entry per CDR3 protein. In the table there are hundreds of thousands of distinct CDR3 sequences, about 33% of which are singletons. The sequencing used PBMCs from the stem cell graft donor, collected from the stem cell graft. The receptors stem from a human donor who donated a stem cell graft to a child with aplastic anemia.

This clonotype appeared a few times. The chain has TRBV5-8 and TRBJ2-7; D is perhaps TRBD1 (6 bases). V was shortened by 7 bases and J by 2 bases, with 13 bases between the two germline ends. This CDR3 has 13 amino acids. From germline, CDR1 is SGHTS and CDR2 YDEGEE. The CDR3 is CASGTGLTYEQYV. CDR3 nucleotide sequence: TGTGCCAGCGGCACAGGGTTGACCTACGAGCAGTACGTC.

The gene calls are TRBV5-5 and TRBJ1-5; D is unclear. Trimming cost V 0 bases and J 2 bases, with 6 bases left between them. The CDR3 runs to 14 residues. CDR1 and CDR2 (germline): SGHKS, YYEKEE (reference sequence). The CDR3 spells CASSLVDGNQPQHF. CDR3 sequence (DNA): TGTGCCAGCAGCTTGGTGGATGGCAATCAGCCCCAGCATTTT.

This clonotype has just a few counts. The V call is TRBV11-2, the J call TRBJ2-1, with 11 positions matching TRBD2. Trimming cost V 3 bases and J 8 bases; bases outside gene matches: 15. The CDR3 consists of 18 residues. Germline V lookup: CDR1 SGHAT, CDR2 FQNNGV. The CDR3, as DNA: TGTGCCAGCAGCTTCACTAGCGGGAGAGCAGTTGTCGGCGATGAGCAGTTCTTC. This sequence encodes CASSFTSGRAVVGDEQFF.

This sequence joins TRBV7-9 and TRBJ2-5; D is ambiguous. The germline gives CDR1 SEHNR, CDR2 FQNEAQ (reference sequence). CDR3 size: 13 residues. Trimming stripped 2 bases from V and 1 base from J, with 5 bases between. The CDR3 sequence is CASSLPSQETQYF. CDR3 nucleotides: TGTGCCAGCAGCTTACCCAGCCAAGAGACCCAGTACTTC. The full variable domain, rest sourced from reference TRBV7-9 and TRBJ2-5, is DTGVSQNPRHKITKRGQNVTFRCDPISEHNRLYWYRQTLGQGPEFLTYFQNEAQLEKSRLLSDRFSAERPKGSFSTLEIQRTEQGDSAMYLCASSLPSQETQYFGPGTRLLVL.

The J gene is TRBJ2-2, the V gene TRBV24-1, with 7 bases that match TRBD1. The ends lost 6 bases at V and 1 base at J; junction bases unmatched: 7. This CDR3 is built from 16 residues. Germline CDR1 KGHDR, CDR2 SFDVKD. The CDR3 sequence is CATSKPGTVNTGELFF. In DNA form, the CDR3 reads TGTGCCACCAGTAAACCCGGGACAGTGAACACCGGGGAGCTGTTTTTT.

The table lists this clonotype with a few counts. This sequence joins TRBV5-1 and TRBJ1-4; D perhaps matches TRBD1 (6 bases). CDR3 length: 14 residues. V was cut by 1 base and J by 8 bases, with 12 bases left in between. Germline loops: CDR1 SGHRS, CDR2 YFSETQ. The CDR3 region is CASSLYPGEEKLFF. CDR3 nucleotide sequence: TGCGCCAGCAGCTTGTATCCAGGGGAGGAAAAACTGTTTTTT.

This chain links TRBV18 with TRBJ1-3, with D maybe TRBD1 (5 bases). This CDR3 has 15 residues. Germline CDR1 is KGHSH and CDR2 is LQKENI. The ends were cut back, 0 bases at V and 0 bases at J, with 6 bases in the middle. The CDR3 DNA reads as TGTGCCAGCTCACCACCGCAGGGCTCTGGAAACACCATATATTTT. This translates into CASSPPQGSGNTIYF.

This chain connects TRBV6-2 or TRBV6-3 to TRBJ2-1; no clear D. The V end lost 4 bases, the J end lost 8 bases, and 9 bases lay between the germline ends. The CDR3 sequence is 12 residues long. Looked up from germline, CDR1 is MNHEY and CDR2 is SVGEGT. CDR3 nucleotide sequence: TGTGCCAGCAGTTTCCGGCGGCATGAGCAGTTCTTC. It translates to CASSFRRHEQFF.

There are a few counts of this clonotype. The rearrangement links TRBV6-2 or TRBV6-3 to TRBJ2-1; the D gene is possibly TRBD2 (6 bases). Trimming shortened V by 8 bases and J by 9 bases, and 17 bases separated the two germline ends. The CDR3 has 13 amino acids. Germline-derived CDR1 and CDR2 are MNHEY and SVGEGT. This CDR3 reads CASGTSSAGEQFF. The CDR3, as DNA: TGTGCCAGCGGAACTTCTAGCGCTGGTGAGCAGTTCTTC.

This clonotype was counted a few times. The chain combines TRBV20-1 with TRBJ1-1; 7 positions match TRBD1. V lost 5 bases and J lost 1; bases outside the gene matches: 7. This CDR3 comprises 14 residues. Per the germline V gene, CDR1 is DFQATT and CDR2 is SNEGSKA (reference sequence). The CDR3 DNA sequence: TGCAGTGCTCCCAACAGGGGCCGGAACACTGAAGCTTTCTTT. This translates into CSAPNRGRNTEAFF.

The chain combines TRBV19 with TRBJ2-1; 10 bases agree with TRBD2. V gave up 6 bases and J gave up 7 bases; unmatched junction bases: 18. Germline V CDR1 and CDR2: LNHDA, SQIVND (reference sequence). This CDR3 comprises 18 residues. CDR3 loop: CASRVGTSGMIFRNEQFF. The CDR3 nucleotides read TGTGCCAGTAGGGTGGGCACTAGCGGGATGATCTTTAGGAATGAGCAGTTCTTC.